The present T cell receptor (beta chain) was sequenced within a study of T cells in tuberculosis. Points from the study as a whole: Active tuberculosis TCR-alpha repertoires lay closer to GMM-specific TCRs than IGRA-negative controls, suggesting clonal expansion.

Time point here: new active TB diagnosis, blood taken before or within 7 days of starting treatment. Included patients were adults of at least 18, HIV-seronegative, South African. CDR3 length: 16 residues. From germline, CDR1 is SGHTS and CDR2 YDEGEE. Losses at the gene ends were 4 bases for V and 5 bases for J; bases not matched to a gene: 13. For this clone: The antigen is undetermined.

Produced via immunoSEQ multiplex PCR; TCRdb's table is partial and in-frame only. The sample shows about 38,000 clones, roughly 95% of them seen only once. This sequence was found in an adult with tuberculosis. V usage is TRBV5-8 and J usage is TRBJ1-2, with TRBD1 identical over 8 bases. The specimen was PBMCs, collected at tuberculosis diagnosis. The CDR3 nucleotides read TGTGCCAGCAGCGCCCGGGACAGGAGACATGCTTATGGCTACACCTTC. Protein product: CASSARDRRHAYGYTF.